The next 19 T cell receptor beta chains were all read from a single sample in a study of regulatory T cells in long-lasting Graves disease. Indicated time point: newly diagnosed GD, antithyroid drugs for less than 3 months. Isolated PBMC RNA provided the starting material for the TCR library. Relying on iRepertoire HTBI primers and Arm-PCR of CDR3 regions, the team built TCR beta libraries. TCRdb fed the multiplex PCR reads into MiXCR, producing one record per CDR3 protein. The data hold fewer than 650,000 distinct CDR3 sequences, with more than 15% observed a single time. This sample also belongs to another study, concerning T cells in Graves' hyperthyroidism and ophthalmopathy.

Sequenced material: peripheral blood mononuclear cells (PBMCs), taken at new diagnosis, from a patient treated with antithyroid drugs. The source is a man in his late teens or twenties with Graves disease.

A few counts support this clonotype. The DNA for the CDR3 is TGTGCCAGCAGCTTAGCCGTTACACTAGCAATCTACAATGAGCAGTTCTTC. Translated: CASSLAVTLAIYNEQFF. The V gene is TRBV7-2, the J gene TRBJ2-1; weak D call: TRBD2 (6 bases). Germline V CDR1 and CDR2: SGHTA, FQGNSA. Trimming pared 0 bases from V and 3 bases from J, leaving 15 bases between. The CDR3 has 17 residues.

Ten or more counts support this clonotype. The chain has TRBV12-3 or TRBV12-4 and TRBJ2-3, with 7 bases aligning to TRBD2. Trimming at V came to 1 base and at J to 3 bases, leaving 1 base not matched to a gene. CDR3 length: 14 residues. The DNA of the CDR3 is TGTGCCAGCAGTTTAGAGCGGGGAACAGATACGCAGTATTTT. Amino acid sequence: CASSLERGTDTQYF.

This clonotype was observed a handful of times. The chain joins TRBV20-1 to TRBJ2-7; 9 bases align to TRBD1. In germline, CDR1 is DFQATT, CDR2 SNEGSKA (reference sequence). This CDR3 has 15 residues. The trim removed 0 bases at V and 4 bases at J, leaving 7 bases unmatched. The CDR3 is CSARDVETGGYEQYF. The CDR3, as DNA: TGCAGTGCTAGAGATGTTGAGACAGGGGGTTACGAGCAGTACTTC.

This clonotype was found a few times. The CDR3 carries no conserved terminal phenylalanine or tryptophan, so it likely arises from a read error. The chain recombines TRBV3-1 with TRBJ2-7, with TRBD1 matching 10 bases. V shed 1 base and J 2 bases; nucleotides not matched to a gene: 8. The CDR3 is made up of 17 amino acids. Germline CDR1 and CDR2: LGHDT and YNNKEL (reference sequence). This CDR3 is CASSQGLIGQGAYEQYL. The DNA for the CDR3 is TGTGCCAGCAGCCAAGGCCTGATAGGACAGGGGGCCTACGAGCAGTACCTC.

At least ten counts were recorded for this clonotype. The V gene is TRBV20-1, the J gene TRBJ2-7; D is unresolved. In germline, CDR1 is DFQATT, CDR2 SNEGSKA (reference sequence). The V gene lost 0 bases and the J gene lost 6 bases, with 15 bases spanning the gap. CDR3 size: 14 residues. CDR3 nucleotides: TGCAGTGCTAGAGAGTCAGATTTCATTTTCGAGCAGTACTTC. Translation: CSARESDFIFEQYF.

A note on this clonotype: In this CDR3 the conserved last residue, phenylalanine or tryptophan, is missing, so a read error is likely. The chain recombines TRBV7-3 with TRBJ2-3; D assignment may be TRBD1 or TRBD2 (5 bases each). Germline CDR1 is SGHTA and CDR2 is FQGTGA. V was shortened by 2 bases and J by 2 bases, with 11 bases between the two germline ends. This CDR3 region has 15 residues. As DNA, the CDR3 is TGTGCCAGCAGCTTAGGGGGTAGCGTCACAGATACGCAGTATTTA. Protein: CASSLGGSVTDTQYL.

This clonotype was observed a few times. The chain links TRBV4-1 to TRBJ2-7; D is undetermined. CDR3 length equals 17 residues. V was clipped by 1 base and J by 0 bases, with 16 bases between them. The germline gives CDR1 MGHRA, CDR2 YSYEKL. CDR3: CASSQGWQVTASYEQYF. CDR3 nucleotides: TGCGCCAGCAGCCAAGGATGGCAGGTCACTGCCTCCTACGAGCAGTACTTC.

The table lists this clonotype with many counts. The CDR3, as DNA: TGTGCCAGCAGTTCCGTGGGACCCCTCATGAACACTGAAGCTTTCTTT. It translates to CASSSVGPLMNTEAFF. This chain uses TRBV27 with TRBJ1-1, with D possibly being TRBD1 (5 bases). Germline loops: CDR1 MNHEY, CDR2 SMNVEV (reference sequence). Deletions cut 4 bases from V and 0 bases from J, with 15 bases between. This CDR3 contains 16 residues.

This clonotype was observed a few times. The chain links TRBV7-2 to TRBJ2-7; D is perhaps TRBD1 (6 bases). The CDR3 covers 14 residues. Germline loops: CDR1 SGHTA, CDR2 FQGNSA. V was pared by 3 bases and J by 2 bases, with 11 bases between. This chain's CDR3 is CASSLAWTAYEQYF. The CDR3 DNA follows: TGTGCCAGCAGCTTGGCCTGGACAGCCTACGAGCAGTACTTC. The variable domain in full, with the rest retrieved from reference TRBV7-2 and TRBJ2-7, is GAGVSQSPSNKVTEKGKDVELRCDPISGHTALYWYRQSLGQGLEFLIYFQGNSAPDKSGLPSDRFSAERTGGSVSTLTIQRTQQEDSAVYLCASSLAWTAYEQYFGPGTRLTVT.

This clonotype was recorded at least ten times. The chain joins TRBV6-1 to TRBJ2-7, with TRBD1 matching over 7 bases. The CDR3 is 12 residues long. V gave up 8 bases and J gave up 1 base; unmatched junction bases: 2. Germline loops: CDR1 MNHNS, CDR2 SASEGT. CDR3 sequence: CASQGVSYEQYF. DNA for the CDR3: TGTGCCAGCCAGGGGGTATCCTACGAGCAGTACTTC.

There are a few counts of this clonotype. The chain links TRBV5-1 to TRBJ1-4; 8 bases map to TRBD1. With V trimmed by 4 bases and J by 7 bases, 9 bases remained unmatched. Germline V gene data show CDR1 as SGHRS and CDR2 as YFSETQ. The CDR3 covers 15 residues. CDR3 nucleotide sequence: TGCGCCAGCAGCCCCGCTGGACAGGGTCGTGAAAAACTGTTTTTT. Translated: CASSPAGQGREKLFF.

This clonotype came up a few times. This chain joins TRBV7-9 and TRBJ2-7, with D perhaps matching TRBD1 or TRBD2 (5 bases each). The length of the CDR3 is 16 residues. Per the germline V gene, CDR1 is SEHNR and CDR2 is FQNEAQ (reference sequence). Trimming stripped 5 bases from V and 7 bases from J, with 24 bases between. CDR3 coding DNA: TGTGCCAGCAGCCCCCCCTCGGGGCGTGGATTGGGGGAGCAGTACTTC. Translation gives CASSPPSGRGLGEQYF.

This clonotype was found a few times. CDR3 in amino acids: CASSAQGQGASETQYF. CDR3 DNA: TGTGCCAGCAGCGCCCAAGGACAGGGGGCGTCTGAGACCCAGTACTTC. The V and J genes are TRBV7-2 and TRBJ2-5; 11 bases line up with TRBD1. In germline, CDR1 is SGHTA, CDR2 FQGNSA. This CDR3 spans 16 amino acids. The V and J ends lost 5 bases and 5 bases, in that order; junction bases with no gene match: 10.

This clonotype came up a few times. CDR3 coding DNA: TGCAGTGCCCCACCCCCCGGGACTAGCGGGAGCCCCTACGAGCAGTACTTC. Its protein product is CSAPPPGTSGSPYEQYF. The chain joins TRBV20-1 to TRBJ2-7, with 14 bases aligning to TRBD2. Germline V gene data show CDR1 as DFQATT and CDR2 as SNEGSKA (reference sequence). The V and J ends lost 6 bases and 2 bases, in that order; junction bases with no gene match: 12. The CDR3 sequence is 17 residues long.

The chain links TRBV7-8 to TRBJ1-4; 8 positions agree with TRBD1. The CDR3 has 15 amino acids. Germline trimming cut 5 bases from V and 8 bases from J; bases unmatched to any gene: 10. Germline V lookup: CDR1 SGHVS, CDR2 FQNEAQ. DNA of the CDR3: TGTGCCAGCAGCGGTCCCGACAGGGGCTGGGAAAAACTGTTTTTT. It codes for CASSGPDRGWEKLFF.

The table lists this clonotype with many counts. The chain links TRBV6-9 to TRBJ1-2, with D unclear. Germline V gene sequence: CDR1 MNHGY, CDR2 SVAAGI. Trimming pared 3 bases from V and 1 base from J, leaving 12 bases between. This CDR3 is built from 15 residues. The chain's CDR3 is CASSYVVTDNYGYTF. CDR3 coding DNA: TGTGCCAGCAGTTACGTTGTCACCGATAACTATGGCTACACCTTC.

Many counts were recorded for this clonotype. The genes are TRBV6-5 and TRBJ2-1, with TRBD1 matching over 8 bases. The V gene's germline CDR1 is MNHEY and CDR2 SVGAGI. V was pared by 4 bases and J by 3 bases, with 8 bases of the junction left unmatched. The CDR3 runs 16 residues. CDR3 sequence (DNA): TGTGCCAGCAGTTTGGACAGGGCAGCGAACTACAATGAGCAGTTCTTC. Its protein is CASSLDRAANYNEQFF.

This clonotype came up many times. The chain is built from TRBV7-2 and TRBJ2-2; 12 positions agree with TRBD2. Germline-derived CDR1 and CDR2 are SGHTA and FQGNSA. J lost 7 bases, V lost 5 bases, and 8 bases had no gene match. CDR3 length: 16 amino acids. DNA for the CDR3: TGTGCCAGCAGCATAGGACTAGCGGGACTTAACGGGGAGCTGTTTTTT. Translating it yields CASSIGLAGLNGELFF.

The chain couples TRBV4-1 to TRBJ1-1, with D possibly being TRBD1 (5 bases). V was pared by 1 base and J by 4 bases, with 13 bases between. There are 15 residues in the CDR3. Germline V gene lookup returns CDR1 MGHRA and CDR2 YSYEKL. The CDR3 sequence: CASSQATLGPTEAFF. For the CDR3, the DNA is TGCGCCAGCAGCCAAGCGACGTTGGGGCCCACTGAAGCTTTCTTT.